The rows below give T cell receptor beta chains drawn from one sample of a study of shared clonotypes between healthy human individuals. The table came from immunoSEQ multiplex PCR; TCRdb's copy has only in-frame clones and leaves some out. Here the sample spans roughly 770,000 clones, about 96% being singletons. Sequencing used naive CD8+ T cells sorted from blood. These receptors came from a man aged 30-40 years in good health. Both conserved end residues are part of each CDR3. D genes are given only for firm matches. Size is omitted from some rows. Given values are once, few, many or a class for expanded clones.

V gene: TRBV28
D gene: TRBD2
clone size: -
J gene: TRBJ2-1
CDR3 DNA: TGTGCCAGCAGTTCTCCGGGACTAGCGGGTGTGGGGGTGGATGAGCAGTTCTTC
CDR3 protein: CASSSPGLAGVGVDEQFF

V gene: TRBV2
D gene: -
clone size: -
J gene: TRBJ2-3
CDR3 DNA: TGTGCCAGCAGGGATCCTAGCGCAGATACGCAGTATTTT
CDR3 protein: CASRDPSADTQYF

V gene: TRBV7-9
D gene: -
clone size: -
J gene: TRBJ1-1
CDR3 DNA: TGTGCCAGCAGCTTAGTAGATACAGGCCTCATGAACACTGAAGCTTTCTTT
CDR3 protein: CASSLVDTGLMNTEAFF

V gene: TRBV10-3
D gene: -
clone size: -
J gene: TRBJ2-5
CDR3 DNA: TGTGCCATCAGTGCGGCGGGTACTGAGACCCAGTACTTC
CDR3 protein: CAISAAGTETQYF

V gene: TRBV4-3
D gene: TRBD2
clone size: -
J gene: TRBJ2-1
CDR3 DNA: TGCGCCAGCAGCCAAGGTTGGGAGCGGGAGGGTTCCTACAATGAGCAGTTCTTC
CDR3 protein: CASSQGWEREGSYNEQFF

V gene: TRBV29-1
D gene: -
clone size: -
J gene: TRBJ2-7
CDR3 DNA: TGCAGCGTTGAAGATCCTGACAGCGCGAACTTCGGGCAGTACTTC
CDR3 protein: CSVEDPDSANFGQYF

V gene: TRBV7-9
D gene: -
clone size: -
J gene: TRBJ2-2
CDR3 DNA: TGTGCCAGCAGCCTACCCGACGAAACCACCGGGGAGCTGTTTTTT
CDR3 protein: CASSLPDETTGELFF

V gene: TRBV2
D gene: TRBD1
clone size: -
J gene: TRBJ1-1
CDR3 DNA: TGTGCCAGCAGTACAGGACAGGGGAACACTGAAGCTTTCTTT
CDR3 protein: CASSTGQGNTEAFF

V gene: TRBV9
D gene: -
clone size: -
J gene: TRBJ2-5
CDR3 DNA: TGTGCCAGCAGTGACTACCAAGAGACCCAGTACTTC
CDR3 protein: CASSDYQETQYF

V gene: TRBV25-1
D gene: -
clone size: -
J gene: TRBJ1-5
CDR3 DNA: TGTGCCAGCAGTGAATCAGTACATCAGCCCCAGCATTTT
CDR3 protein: CASSESVHQPQHF

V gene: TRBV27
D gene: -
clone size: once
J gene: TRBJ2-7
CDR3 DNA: TGTGCCAGCAGTTTAGGAGGGTACGAGCAGTACTTC
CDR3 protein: CASSLGGYEQYF

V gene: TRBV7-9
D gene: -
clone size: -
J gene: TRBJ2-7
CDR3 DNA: TGTGCCAGCAGCTCTTCGGACGGTTACGAGCAGTACTTC
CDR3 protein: CASSSSDGYEQYF

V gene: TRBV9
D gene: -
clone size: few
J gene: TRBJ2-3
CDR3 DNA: TGTGCCAGCAGCGTAGAGGGGGATACGCAGTATTTT
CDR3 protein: CASSVEGDTQYF

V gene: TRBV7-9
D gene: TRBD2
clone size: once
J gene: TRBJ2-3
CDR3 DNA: TGTGCCAGCAGCCCACCGCTAGCGGGAGTAAACACGCAGTATTTT
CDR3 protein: CASSPPLAGVNTQYF

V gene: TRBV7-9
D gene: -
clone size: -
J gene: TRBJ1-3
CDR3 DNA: TGTGCCAGCAGCGTACCAAACCGGGGACCGAGCTCTGGAAACACCATATATTTT
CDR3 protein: CASSVPNRGPSSGNTIYF

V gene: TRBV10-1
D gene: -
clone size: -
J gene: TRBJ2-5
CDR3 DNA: TGCGCCAGCCCGACTGGACTCCAAGAGACCCAGTACTTC
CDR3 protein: CASPTGLQETQYF

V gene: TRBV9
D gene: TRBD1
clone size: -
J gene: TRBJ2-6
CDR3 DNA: TGTGCCAGCAGCGTCGACAGGGCCCTCCTCTCTGGGGCCAACGTCCTGACTTTC
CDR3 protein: CASSVDRALLSGANVLTF

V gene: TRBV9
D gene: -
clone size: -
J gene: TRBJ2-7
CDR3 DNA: TGTGCCAGCAGCCTTACAGCGGGTACTCCCTACGAGCAGTACTTC
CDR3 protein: CASSLTAGTPYEQYF

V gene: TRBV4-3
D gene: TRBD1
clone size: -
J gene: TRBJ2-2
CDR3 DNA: TGCGCCAGCAGCCAAGACCCGACAGGGGCGGGCGGGGAGCTGTTTTTT
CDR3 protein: CASSQDPTGAGGELFF

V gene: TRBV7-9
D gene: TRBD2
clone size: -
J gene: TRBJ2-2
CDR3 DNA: TGTGCCAGCCAAAGCGGGAGGGCCGGAACCGGGGAGCTGTTTTTT
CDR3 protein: CASQSGRAGTGELFF

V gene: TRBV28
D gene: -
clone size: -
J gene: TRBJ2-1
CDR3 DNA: TGTGCCAGCAGCCCGTCTACCTACGGTCACAATGAGCAGTTCTTC
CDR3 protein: CASSPSTYGHNEQFF

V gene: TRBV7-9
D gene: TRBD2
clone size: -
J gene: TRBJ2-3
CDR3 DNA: TGTGCCAGCAGCGCCAGCGGGAGTCGCACAGATACGCAGTATTTT
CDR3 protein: CASSASGSRTDTQYF

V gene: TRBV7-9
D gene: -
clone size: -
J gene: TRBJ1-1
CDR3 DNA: TGTGCCAGCAGCTCCCAACAGGGAAGGGCTGAAGCTTTCTTT
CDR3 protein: CASSSQQGRAEAFF

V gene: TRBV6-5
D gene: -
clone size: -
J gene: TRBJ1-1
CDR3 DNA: TGTGCCAGCAGTTATGCTACTTTTGGGGACACTGAAGCTTTCTTT
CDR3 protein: CASSYATFGDTEAFF

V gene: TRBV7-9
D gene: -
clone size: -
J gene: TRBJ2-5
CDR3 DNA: TGTGCCAGCAGCTTATCTTTGAGGGAAGAGACCCAGTACTTC
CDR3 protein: CASSLSLREETQYF

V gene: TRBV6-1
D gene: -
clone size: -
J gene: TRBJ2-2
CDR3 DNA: TGTGCCAGCAGTGAAGGAGACTCGATATGGAGCACCGGGGAGCTGTTTTTT
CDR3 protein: CASSEGDSIWSTGELFF

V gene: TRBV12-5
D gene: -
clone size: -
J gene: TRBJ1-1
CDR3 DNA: TGTGCTAGTGGTTTGGGCATGGGGAACACTGAAGCTTTCTTT
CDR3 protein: CASGLGMGNTEAFF

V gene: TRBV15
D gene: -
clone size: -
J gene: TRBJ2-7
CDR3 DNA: TGTGCCACCAGCAGAGGCCCTAGTTTTGAAAACTACGAGCAGTACTTC
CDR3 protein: CATSRGPSFENYEQYF

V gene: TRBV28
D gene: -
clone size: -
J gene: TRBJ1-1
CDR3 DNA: TGTGCCAGCACTCTGTATCTCGGAACTGAAGCTTTCTTT
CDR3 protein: CASTLYLGTEAFF

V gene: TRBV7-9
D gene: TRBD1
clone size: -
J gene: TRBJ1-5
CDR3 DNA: TGTGCCAGCAGCTCACAGGGGAAACCCCAGCATTTT
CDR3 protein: CASSSQGKPQHF

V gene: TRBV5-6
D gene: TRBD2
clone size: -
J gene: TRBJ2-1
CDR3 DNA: TGTGCCAGCAGCTGGGGGACTAGCGGGAGCTACAATGAGCAGTTCTTC
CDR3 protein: CASSWGTSGSYNEQFF

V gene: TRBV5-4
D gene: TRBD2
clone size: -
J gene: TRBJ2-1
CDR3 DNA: TGTGCCAGCAGCCCGGGGACTAGCGGGAGGGGTTGGCACAATGAGCAGTTCTTC
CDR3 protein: CASSPGTSGRGWHNEQFF

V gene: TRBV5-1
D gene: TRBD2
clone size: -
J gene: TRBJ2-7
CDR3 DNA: TGCGCCAGCAGCTTAGGACTAGCGGGAGGCTTCTCCTACGAGCAGTACTTC
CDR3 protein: CASSLGLAGGFSYEQYF

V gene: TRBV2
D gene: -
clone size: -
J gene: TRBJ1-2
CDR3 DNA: TGTGCCAGCAGTGGAAGGCTTAACTATGGCTACACCTTC
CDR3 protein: CASSGRLNYGYTF

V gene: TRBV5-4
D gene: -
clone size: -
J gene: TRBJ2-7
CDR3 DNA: TGTGCCAGCAGCTTGGGTGCGGGGCTCGTTCGAGAGCAGTACTTC
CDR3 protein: CASSLGAGLVREQYF

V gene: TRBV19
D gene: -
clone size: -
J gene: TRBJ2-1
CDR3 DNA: TGTGCCAGTAGTATATCCCCTCAAACCATAGGAACCTCCTACAATGAGCAGTTCTTC
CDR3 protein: CASSISPQTIGTSYNEQFF

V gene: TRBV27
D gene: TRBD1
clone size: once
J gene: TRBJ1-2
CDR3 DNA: TGTGCCAGCAGTCCAAAGGACAGGGTCGATGGCTACACCTTC
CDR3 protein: CASSPKDRVDGYTF

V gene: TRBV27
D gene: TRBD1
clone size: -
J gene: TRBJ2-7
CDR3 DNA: TGTGCCAGCAGTTTATCGAGGACAGGGGGCTGGGAGCAGTACTTC
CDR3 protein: CASSLSRTGGWEQYF